The present entry profiles one T cell receptor beta chain with its context. What it binds is not known. Germline assignment: CDR1 LGHDT and CDR2 YNNKEL (reference sequence). The CDR3 loop spans 16 amino acids. V shed 0 bases and J shed 1 base, with 11 bases lying between them. This record comes from a study of T-cell memory formation after mild COVID-19. Whole-study context: In these data, TCR clusters were largely donor specific.

Study results and caveats: Clones shrinking from day 15 to 85 showed even CD4/CD8 mixes; later expanders tilted CD4+.

Sample barcodes and UMIs were carried by the TCR alpha and TCR beta cDNA libraries that 5'RACE generated with constant-segment primers. One entry per CDR3 protein results from TCRdb running MiXCR on the 5' RACE reads. The top ten clones hold roughly a fifth of a sample with around 310,000 distinct CDR3 sequences, roughly 20% of them seen once. The rearrangement uses TRBV3-1 and TRBJ2-3; D unresolved. The sequence was collected from a man younger than 30 who had mild COVID-19 (a few samples of this study predate the infection). Cell type and time point are not known. Material for sequencing was PBMCs or a T cell subset sorted from them (not recorded which). CDR3 in amino acids: CASSQEAPGGTDTQYF. CDR3 nucleotide sequence: TGTGCCAGCAGCCAAGAGGCCCCTGGGGGCACAGATACGCAGTATTTT.